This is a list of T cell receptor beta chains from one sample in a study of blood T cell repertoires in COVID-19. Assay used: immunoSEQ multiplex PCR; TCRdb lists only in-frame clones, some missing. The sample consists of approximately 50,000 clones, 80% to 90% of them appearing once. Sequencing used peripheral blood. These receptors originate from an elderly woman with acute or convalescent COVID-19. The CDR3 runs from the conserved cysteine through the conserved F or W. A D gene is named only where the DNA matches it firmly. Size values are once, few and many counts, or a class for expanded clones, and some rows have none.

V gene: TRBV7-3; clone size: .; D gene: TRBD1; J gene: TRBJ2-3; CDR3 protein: CACRDRGSDTQYF; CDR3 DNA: TGTGCCTGCCGGGACAGGGGTTCAGATACGCAGTATTTT
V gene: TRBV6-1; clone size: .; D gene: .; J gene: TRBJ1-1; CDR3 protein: CASSEGRNTEAFF; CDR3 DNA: TGTGCCAGCAGTGAAGGGAGAAACACTGAAGCTTTCTTT
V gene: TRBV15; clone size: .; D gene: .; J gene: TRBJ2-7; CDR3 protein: CATRPAGSSYEQYF; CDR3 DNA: TGTGCCACCCGGCCCGCGGGGAGCTCCTACGAGCAGTACTTC
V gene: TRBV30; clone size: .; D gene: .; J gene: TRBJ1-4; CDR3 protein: CAWSTGSGEKLFF; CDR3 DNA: TGTGCCTGGAGTACAGGGTCGGGTGAAAAACTGTTTTTT
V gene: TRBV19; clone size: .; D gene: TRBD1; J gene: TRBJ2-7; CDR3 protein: CASTQQGAYEQYF; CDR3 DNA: TGTGCCAGTACTCAACAGGGGGCCTACGAGCAGTACTTC
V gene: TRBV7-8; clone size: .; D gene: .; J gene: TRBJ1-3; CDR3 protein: CASSLSQLDSGNTIYF; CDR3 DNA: TGTGCCAGCAGCTTAAGCCAGCTAGACTCTGGAAACACCATATATTTT
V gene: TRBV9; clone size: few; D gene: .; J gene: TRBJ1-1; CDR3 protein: CASSVATGGNTEAFF; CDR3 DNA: TGTGCCAGCAGCGTAGCTACGGGGGGGAACACTGAAGCTTTCTTT
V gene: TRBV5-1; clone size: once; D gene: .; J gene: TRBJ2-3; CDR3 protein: CASSEPGEGDTQYF; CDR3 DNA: TGCGCCAGCAGCGAACCAGGGGAAGGGGATACGCAGTATTTT
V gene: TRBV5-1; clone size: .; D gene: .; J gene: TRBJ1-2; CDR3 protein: CASSFPEGGGYTF; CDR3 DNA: TGCGCCAGCAGTTTCCCAGAGGGTGGAGGCTACACCTTC
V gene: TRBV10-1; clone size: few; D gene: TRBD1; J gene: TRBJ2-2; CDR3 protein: CASSESMTGHTGELFF; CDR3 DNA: TGCGCCAGCAGTGAGTCGATGACAGGGCACACCGGGGAGCTGTTTTTT
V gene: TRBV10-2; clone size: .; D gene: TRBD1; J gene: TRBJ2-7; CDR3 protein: CASRGFEGQSYEQYF; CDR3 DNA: TGCGCCAGCAGGGGGTTCGAGGGACAGTCCTACGAGCAGTACTTC
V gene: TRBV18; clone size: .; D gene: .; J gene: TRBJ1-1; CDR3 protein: CASSPRGALNTEAFF; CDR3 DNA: TGTGCCAGCTCACCACGAGGAGCCCTGAACACTGAAGCTTTCTTT
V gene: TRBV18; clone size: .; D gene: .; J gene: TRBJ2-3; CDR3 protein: CASSPPGLADTQYF; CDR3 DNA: TGTGCCAGCTCACCACCGGGCCTCGCAGATACGCAGTATTTT
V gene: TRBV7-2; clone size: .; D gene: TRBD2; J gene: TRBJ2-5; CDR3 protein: CASSLSGGLYQETQYF; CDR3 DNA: TGTGCCAGCAGCCTTAGCGGGGGGTTGTACCAAGAGACCCAGTACTTC
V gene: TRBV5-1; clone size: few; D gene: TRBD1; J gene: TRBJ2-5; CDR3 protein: CASSPGQGKETQYF; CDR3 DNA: TGCGCCAGCAGCCCGGGACAGGGAAAGGAGACCCAGTACTTC
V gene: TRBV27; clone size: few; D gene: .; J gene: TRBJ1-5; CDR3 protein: CASSLGGKQNQPQHF; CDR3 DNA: TGTGCCAGCAGTTTAGGCGGTAAACAAAATCAGCCCCAGCATTTT
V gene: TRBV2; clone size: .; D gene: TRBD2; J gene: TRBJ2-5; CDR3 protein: CASSDGSGDQETQYF; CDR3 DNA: TGTGCCAGCAGTGACGGGAGCGGGGACCAAGAGACCCAGTACTTC
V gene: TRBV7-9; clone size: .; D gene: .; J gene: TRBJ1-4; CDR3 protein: CASSPTAGFNEKLFF; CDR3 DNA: TGTGCCAGCAGCCCGACGGCCGGGTTTAATGAAAAACTGTTTTTT
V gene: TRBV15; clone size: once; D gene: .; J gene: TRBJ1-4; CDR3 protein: CATSRDPSREGEKLFF; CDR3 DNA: TGTGCCACCAGCAGAGATCCCAGCAGGGAAGGAGAAAAACTGTTTTTT
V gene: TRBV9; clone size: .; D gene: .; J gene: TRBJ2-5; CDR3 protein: CASSTPERGETQYF; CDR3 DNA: TGTGCCAGCAGCACCCCTGAGAGGGGGGAGACCCAGTACTTC
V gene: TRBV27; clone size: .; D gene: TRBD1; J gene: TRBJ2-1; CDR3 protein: CASTPTPGQGTNEQFF; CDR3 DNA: TGTGCCAGCACTCCCACGCCGGGACAGGGGACCAATGAGCAGTTCTTC
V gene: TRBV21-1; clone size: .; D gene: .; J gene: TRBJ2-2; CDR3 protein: CAREGAKSTGELFF; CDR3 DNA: TGTGCCAGAGAGGGGGCTAAGAGCACCGGGGAGCTGTTTTTT
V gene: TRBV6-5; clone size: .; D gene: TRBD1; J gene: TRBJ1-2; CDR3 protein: CASSPTGTGDGYTF; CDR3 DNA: TGTGCCAGCTCCCCGACGGGGACAGGGGATGGCTACACCTTC
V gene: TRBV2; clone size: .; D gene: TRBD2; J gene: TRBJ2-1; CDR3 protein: CASSPTSGDYNEQFF; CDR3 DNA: TGTGCCAGCAGTCCTACTAGCGGGGATTACAATGAGCAGTTCTTC
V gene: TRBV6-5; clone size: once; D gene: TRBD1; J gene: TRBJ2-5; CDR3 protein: CASADRGETQYF; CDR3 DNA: TGTGCCAGCGCTGACAGGGGTGAGACCCAGTACTTC
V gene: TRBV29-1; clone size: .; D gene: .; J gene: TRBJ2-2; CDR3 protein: CSAGPGGTGELFF; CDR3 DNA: TGCAGCGCCGGTCCCGGCGGCACCGGGGAGCTGTTTTTT
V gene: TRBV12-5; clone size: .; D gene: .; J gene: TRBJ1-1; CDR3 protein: CASGSLETGNTEAFF; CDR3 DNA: TGTGCTAGTGGTTCGCTGGAGACGGGGAACACTGAAGCTTTCTTT
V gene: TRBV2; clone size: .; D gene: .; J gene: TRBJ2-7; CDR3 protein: CASSETRFSYEQYF; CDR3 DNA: TGTGCCAGCAGTGAGACCAGGTTCTCCTACGAGCAGTACTTC
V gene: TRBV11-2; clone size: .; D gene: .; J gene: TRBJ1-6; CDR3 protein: CASSPDTSPVSPLHF; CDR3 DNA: TGTGCCAGCAGCCCGGACACGTCCCCTGTGTCACCCCTCCACTTT
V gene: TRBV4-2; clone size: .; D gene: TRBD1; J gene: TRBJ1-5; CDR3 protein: CASSQDGDRDQPQHF; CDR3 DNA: TGTGCCAGCAGCCAAGATGGAGACAGGGATCAGCCCCAGCATTTT
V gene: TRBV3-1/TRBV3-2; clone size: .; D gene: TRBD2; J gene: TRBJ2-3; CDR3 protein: CASSPGLAGGVADTQYF; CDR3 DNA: TGTGCCAGCAGCCCGGGACTAGCGGGGGGAGTGGCAGATACGCAGTATTTT
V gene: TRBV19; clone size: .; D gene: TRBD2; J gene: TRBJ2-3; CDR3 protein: CASSIAGGTDTQYF; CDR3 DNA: TGTGCCAGTAGTATAGCGGGGGGTACAGATACGCAGTATTTT
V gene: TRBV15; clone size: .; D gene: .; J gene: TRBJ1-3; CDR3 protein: CATSREGARGNTIYF; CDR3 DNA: TGTGCCACCAGCAGAGAGGGGGCGCGTGGAAACACCATATATTTT
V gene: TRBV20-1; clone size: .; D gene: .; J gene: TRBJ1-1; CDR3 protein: CSASNQGNTEAFF; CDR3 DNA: TGCAGTGCTAGTAACCAGGGGAACACTGAAGCTTTCTTT
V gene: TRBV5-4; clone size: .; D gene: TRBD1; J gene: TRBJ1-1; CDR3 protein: CASSLDRAENKAFF; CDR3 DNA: TGTGCCAGCAGCCTTGACAGGGCCGAGAATAAAGCTTTCTTT
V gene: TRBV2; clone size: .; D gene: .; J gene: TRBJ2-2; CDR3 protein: CASSLLPNTGELFF; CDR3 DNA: TGTGCCAGCAGTTTACTTCCGAACACCGGGGAGCTGTTTTTT
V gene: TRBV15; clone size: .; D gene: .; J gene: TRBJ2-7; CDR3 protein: CATSRDPPHQEGEQYF; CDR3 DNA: TGTGCCACCAGCAGAGATCCCCCCCACCAAGAGGGCGAGCAGTACTTC
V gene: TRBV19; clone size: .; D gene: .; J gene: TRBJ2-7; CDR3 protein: CASRDSASREQYF; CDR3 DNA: TGTGCCAGTAGGGACTCGGCATCTAGGGAGCAGTACTTC
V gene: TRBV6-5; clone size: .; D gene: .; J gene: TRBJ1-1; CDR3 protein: CASSYRNTEAFF; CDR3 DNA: TGTGCCAGCAGTTACCGTAACACTGAAGCTTTCTTT
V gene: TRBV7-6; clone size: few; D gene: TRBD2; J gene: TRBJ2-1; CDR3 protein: CASSNPTGGYNEQFF; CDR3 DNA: TGTGCCAGCAGCAACCCGACGGGGGGATACAATGAGCAGTTCTTC
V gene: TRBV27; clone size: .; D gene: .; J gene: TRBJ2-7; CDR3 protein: CASSLSVLGGYEQYF; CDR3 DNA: TGTGCCAGCAGTTTATCAGTCCTGGGGGGCTACGAGCAGTACTTC
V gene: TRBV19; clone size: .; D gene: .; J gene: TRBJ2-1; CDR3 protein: CASKGGGQKYNEQFF; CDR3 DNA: TGTGCCAGTAAGGGAGGCGGACAAAAGTACAATGAGCAGTTCTTC
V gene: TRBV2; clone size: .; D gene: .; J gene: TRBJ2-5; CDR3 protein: CASSAPTRSETQYF; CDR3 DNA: TGTGCCAGCAGTGCCCCGACTAGGTCGGAGACCCAGTACTTC
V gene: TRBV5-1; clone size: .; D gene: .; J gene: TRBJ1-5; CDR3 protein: CASSKDNTNQPQHF; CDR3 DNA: TGCGCCAGCAGCAAAGACAATACCAATCAGCCCCAGCATTTT
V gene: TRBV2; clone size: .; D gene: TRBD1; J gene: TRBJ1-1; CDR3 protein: CASMGPGGLNTEAFF; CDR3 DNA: TGTGCCAGCATGGGGCCAGGGGGCCTGAACACTGAAGCTTTCTTT
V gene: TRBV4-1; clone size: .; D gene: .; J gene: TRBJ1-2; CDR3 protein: CASSQVGDYGYTF; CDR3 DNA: TGCGCCAGCAGCCAAGTAGGGGACTATGGCTACACCTTC
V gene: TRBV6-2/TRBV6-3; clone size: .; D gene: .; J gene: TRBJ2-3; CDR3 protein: CASSSMAGSTDTQYF; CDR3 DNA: TGTGCCAGCAGTTCGATGGCGGGGAGCACAGATACGCAGTATTTT
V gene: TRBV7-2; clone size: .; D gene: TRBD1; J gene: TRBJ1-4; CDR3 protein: CASSLRGGLGEKLFF; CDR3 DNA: TGTGCCAGCAGCTTACGAGGGGGCTTAGGTGAAAAACTGTTTTTT
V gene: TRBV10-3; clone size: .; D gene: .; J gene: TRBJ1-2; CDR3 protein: CAISDGGFYGYTF; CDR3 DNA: TGTGCCATCAGTGACGGGGGGTTCTATGGCTACACCTTC
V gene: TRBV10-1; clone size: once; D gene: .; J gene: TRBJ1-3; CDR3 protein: CASMRQPGNTIYF; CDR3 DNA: TGCGCCAGCATGCGACAGCCTGGAAACACCATATATTTT
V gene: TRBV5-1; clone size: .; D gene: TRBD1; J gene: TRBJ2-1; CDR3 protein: CASSEGTGQGYNEQFF; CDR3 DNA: TGCGCCAGCAGCGAAGGGACAGGGCAGGGGTACAATGAGCAGTTCTTC
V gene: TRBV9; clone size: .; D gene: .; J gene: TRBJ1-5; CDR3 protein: CASSVDGGVNQPQHF; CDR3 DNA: TGTGCCAGCAGCGTAGATGGGGGGGTCAATCAGCCCCAGCATTTT
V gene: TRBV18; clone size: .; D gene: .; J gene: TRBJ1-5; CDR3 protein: CASSPGQGEQPQHF; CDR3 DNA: TGTGCCAGCTCACCAGGGCAGGGTGAGCAGCCCCAGCATTTT
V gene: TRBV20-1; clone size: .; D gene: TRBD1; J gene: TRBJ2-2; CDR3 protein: CSASVLGTGETGELFF; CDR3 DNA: TGCAGTGCTAGTGTGCTTGGGACAGGGGAGACCGGGGAGCTGTTTTTT
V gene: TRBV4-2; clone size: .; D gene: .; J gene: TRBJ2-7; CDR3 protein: CASSQGLRFHF; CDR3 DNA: TGTGCCAGCAGCCAGGGCCTTCGGTTTCACTTC
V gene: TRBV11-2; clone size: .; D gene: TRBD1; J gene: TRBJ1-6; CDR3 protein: CASSLGQGLYSPLHF; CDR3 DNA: TGTGCCAGCAGCTTAGGACAGGGTTTGTATTCACCCCTCCACTTT
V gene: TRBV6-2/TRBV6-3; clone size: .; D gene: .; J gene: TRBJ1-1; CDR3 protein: CASSPRGGANTEAFF; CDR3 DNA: TGTGCCAGCAGCCCCCGAGGGGGGGCTAACACTGAAGCTTTCTTT
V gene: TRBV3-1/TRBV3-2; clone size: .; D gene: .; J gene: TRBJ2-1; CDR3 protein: CASSQDPGWGVGYNEQFF; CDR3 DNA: TGTGCCAGCAGCCAAGATCCGGGGTGGGGTGTGGGGTACAATGAGCAGTTCTTC
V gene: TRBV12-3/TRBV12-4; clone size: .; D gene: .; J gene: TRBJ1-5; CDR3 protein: CASSLMGGQPQHF; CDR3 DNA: TGTGCCAGCAGTTTAATGGGAGGCCAGCCCCAGCATTTT
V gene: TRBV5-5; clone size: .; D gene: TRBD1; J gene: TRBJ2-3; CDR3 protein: CASSILPGQPVGSTDTQYF; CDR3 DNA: TGTGCCAGCAGTATACTTCCGGGACAGCCAGTCGGTAGCACAGATACGCAGTATTTT